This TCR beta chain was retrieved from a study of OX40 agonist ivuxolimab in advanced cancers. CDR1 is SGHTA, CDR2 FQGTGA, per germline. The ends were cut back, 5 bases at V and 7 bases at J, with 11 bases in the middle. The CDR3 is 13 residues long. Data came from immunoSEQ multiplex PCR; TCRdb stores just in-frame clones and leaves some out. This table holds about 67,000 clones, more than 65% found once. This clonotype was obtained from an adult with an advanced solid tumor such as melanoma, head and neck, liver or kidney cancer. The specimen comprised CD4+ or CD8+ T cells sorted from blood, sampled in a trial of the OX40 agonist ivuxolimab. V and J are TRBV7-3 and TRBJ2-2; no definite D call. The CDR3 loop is CASSPYGVGELFF. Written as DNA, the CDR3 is TGTGCCAGCAGCCCCTATGGCGTCGGGGAGCTGTTTTTT.